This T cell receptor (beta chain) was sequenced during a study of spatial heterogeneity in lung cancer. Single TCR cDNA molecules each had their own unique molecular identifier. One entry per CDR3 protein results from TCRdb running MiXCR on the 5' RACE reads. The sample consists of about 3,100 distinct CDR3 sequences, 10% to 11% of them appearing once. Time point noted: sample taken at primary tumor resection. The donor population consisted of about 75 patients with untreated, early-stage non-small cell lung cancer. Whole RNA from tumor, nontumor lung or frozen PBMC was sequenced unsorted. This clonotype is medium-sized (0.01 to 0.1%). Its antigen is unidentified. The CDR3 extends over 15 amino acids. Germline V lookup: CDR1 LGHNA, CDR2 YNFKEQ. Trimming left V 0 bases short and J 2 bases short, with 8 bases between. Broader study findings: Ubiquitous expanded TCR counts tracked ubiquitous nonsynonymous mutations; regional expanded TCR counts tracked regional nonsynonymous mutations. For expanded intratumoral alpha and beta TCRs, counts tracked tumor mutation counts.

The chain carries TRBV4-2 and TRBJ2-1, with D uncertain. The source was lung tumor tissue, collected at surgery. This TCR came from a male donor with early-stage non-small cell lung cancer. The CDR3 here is CASSQEEEAYNEQFF. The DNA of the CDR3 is TGTGCCAGCAGCCAAGAGGAAGAGGCCTACAATGAGCAGTTCTTC.